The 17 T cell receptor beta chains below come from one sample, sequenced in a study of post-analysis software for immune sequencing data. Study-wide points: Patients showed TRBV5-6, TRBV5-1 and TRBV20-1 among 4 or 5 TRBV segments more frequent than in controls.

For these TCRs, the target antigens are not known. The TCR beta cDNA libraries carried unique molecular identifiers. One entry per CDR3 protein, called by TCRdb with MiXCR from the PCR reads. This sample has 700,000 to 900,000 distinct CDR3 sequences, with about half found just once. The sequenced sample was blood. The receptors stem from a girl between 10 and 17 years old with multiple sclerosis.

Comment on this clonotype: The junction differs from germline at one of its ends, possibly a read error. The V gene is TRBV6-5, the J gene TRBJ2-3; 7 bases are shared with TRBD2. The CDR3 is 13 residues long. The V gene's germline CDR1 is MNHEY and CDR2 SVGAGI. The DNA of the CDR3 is TGTGCCGGCAGTTTTGCGGGAGCTGATACGCAGTATTTT. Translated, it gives CAGSFAGADTQYF.

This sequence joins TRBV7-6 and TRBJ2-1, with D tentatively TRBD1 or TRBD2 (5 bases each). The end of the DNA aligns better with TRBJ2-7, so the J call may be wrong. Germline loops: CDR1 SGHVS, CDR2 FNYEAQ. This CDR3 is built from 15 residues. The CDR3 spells CASSLETGRVYEQYF. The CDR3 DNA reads TGTGCCAGCAGCTTAGAGACGGGGCGGGTCTACGAGCAGTACTTC.

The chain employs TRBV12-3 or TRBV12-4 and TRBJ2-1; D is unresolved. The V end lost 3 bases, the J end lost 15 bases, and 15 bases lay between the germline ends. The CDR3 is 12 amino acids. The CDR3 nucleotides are TGTGCCAGCAGTTTTCCCCCGGGCCACGGGTTCTTC. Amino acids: CASSFPPGHGFF.

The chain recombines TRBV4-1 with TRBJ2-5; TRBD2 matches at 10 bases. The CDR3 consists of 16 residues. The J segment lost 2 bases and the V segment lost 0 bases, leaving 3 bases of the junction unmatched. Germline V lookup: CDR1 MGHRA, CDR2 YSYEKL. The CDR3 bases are TGCGCCAGCAGCCAAGAACTAGCGGGATATCAAGAGACCCAGTACTTC. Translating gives CASSQELAGYQETQYF.

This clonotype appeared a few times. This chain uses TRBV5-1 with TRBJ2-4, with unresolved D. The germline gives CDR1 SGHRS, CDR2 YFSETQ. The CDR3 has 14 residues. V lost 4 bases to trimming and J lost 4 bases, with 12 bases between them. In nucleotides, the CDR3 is TGCGCCAGCAGCGCTTCGACGGCAAAAAACATTCAGTACTTC. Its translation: CASSASTAKNIQYF.

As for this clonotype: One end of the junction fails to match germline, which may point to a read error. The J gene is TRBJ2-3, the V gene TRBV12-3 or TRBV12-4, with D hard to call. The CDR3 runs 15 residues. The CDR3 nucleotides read TGTGCCAGCAGTTTCTCCAGCGCCAGCACAGATACGGAGTATTTT. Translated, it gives CASSFSSASTDTEYF.

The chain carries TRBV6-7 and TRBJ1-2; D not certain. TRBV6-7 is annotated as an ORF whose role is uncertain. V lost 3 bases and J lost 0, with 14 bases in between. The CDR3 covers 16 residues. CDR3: CASSYEMKRANYGYTF. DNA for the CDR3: TGTGCCAGCAGTTATGAGATGAAGCGGGCTAACTATGGCTACACCTTC.

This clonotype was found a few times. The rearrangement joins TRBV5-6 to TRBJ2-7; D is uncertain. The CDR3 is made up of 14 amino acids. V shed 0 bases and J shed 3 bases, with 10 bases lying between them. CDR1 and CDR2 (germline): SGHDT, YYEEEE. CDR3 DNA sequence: TGTGCCAGCAGCTTGGGCGGTTTTTTCTACGAGCAGTACTTC. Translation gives CASSLGGFFYEQYF. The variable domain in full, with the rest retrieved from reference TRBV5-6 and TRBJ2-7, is DAGVTQSPTHLIKTRGQQVTLRCSPKSGHDTVSWYQQALGQGPQFIFQYYEEEERQRGNFPDRFSGHQFPNYSSELNVNALLLGDSALYLCASSLGGFFYEQYFGPGTRLTVT.

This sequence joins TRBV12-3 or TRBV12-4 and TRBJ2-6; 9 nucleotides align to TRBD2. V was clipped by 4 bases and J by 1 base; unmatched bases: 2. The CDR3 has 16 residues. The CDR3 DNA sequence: TGTGCCAGCAGTTGGGGACTAGCTTCTGGGGCCAACGTCCTGACTTTC. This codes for CASSWGLASGANVLTF.

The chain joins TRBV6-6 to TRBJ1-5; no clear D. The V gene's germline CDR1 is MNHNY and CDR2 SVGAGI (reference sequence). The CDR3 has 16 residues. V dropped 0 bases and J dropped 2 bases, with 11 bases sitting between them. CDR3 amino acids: CASSYSRPGGNQPQHF. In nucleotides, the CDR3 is TGTGCCAGCAGTTACTCGAGGCCCGGAGGCAATCAGCCCCAGCATTTT.

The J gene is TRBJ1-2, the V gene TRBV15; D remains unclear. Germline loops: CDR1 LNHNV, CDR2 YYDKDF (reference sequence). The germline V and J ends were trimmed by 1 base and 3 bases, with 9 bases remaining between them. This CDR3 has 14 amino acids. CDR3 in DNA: TGTGCCACCAGCAGAGGAGGAGACTACTATGGCTACACCTTC. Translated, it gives CATSRGGDYYGYTF.

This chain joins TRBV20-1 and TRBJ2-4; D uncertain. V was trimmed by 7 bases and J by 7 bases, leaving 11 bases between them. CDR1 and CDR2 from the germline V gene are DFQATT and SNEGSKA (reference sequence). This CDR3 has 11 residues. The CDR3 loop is CSERRQNIQYF. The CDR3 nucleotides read TGCAGTGAGAGGCGGCAGAACATTCAGTACTTC.

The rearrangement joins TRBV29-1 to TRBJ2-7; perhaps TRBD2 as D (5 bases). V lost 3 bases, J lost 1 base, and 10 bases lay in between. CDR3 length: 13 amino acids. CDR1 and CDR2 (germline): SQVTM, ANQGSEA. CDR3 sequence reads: CSVEGSGSYEQYF. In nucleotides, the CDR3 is TGCAGCGTTGAGGGCAGCGGTTCCTACGAGCAGTACTTC.

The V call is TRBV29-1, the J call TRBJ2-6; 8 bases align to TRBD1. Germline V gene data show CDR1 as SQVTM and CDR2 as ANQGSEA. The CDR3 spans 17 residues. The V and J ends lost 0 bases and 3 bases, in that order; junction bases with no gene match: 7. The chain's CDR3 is CSVEEGAGGFGANVLTF. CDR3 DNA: TGCAGCGTTGAAGAAGGGGCAGGGGGCTTTGGGGCCAACGTCCTGACTTTC.

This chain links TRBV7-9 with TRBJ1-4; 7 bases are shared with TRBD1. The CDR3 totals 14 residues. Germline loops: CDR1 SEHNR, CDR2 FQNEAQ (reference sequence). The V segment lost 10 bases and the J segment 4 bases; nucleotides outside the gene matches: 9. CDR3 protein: CAIDRDSVNEKLFF. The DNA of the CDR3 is TGTGCCATCGACCGGGACAGCGTTAATGAAAAACTGTTTTTT.

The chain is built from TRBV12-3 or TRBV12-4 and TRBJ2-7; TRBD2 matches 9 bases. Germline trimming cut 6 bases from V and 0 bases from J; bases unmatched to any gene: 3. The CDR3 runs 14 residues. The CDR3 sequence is CASRISGSSYEQYF. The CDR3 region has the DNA TGTGCCAGCAGGATTAGCGGGAGCTCCTACGAGCAGTACTTC.

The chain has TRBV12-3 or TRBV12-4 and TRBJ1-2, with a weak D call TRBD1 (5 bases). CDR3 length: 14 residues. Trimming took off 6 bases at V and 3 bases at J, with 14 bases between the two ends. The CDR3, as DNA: TGTGCCAGCAGCCCAGACAGCCAATACTATGGCTACACCTTC. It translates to CASSPDSQYYGYTF.